The 27 T cell receptor beta chains below were found in one sample sequenced in a study of shared clonotypes between healthy human individuals. The data were produced by immunoSEQ multiplex PCR, yet TCRdb's version contains in-frame clones alone and is incomplete. Of 1,500,000 or so clones in the sample, 95% to 97% were seen once. Source material: naive CD4+ T cells sorted from blood. Noted subset: CD45RA+ positively selected. All receptors derive from a man aged 25 to 40 in good health.

This chain uses TRBV18 with TRBJ2-3; 7 bases are a match to TRBD1. The CDR3 contains 14 residues. V lost 3 bases to trimming and J lost 4 bases; unmatched junction nucleotides: 4. In germline, CDR1 is KGHSH, CDR2 LQKENI. CDR3 in amino acids: CASSPKTGSDTQYF. The CDR3 region has the DNA TGTGCCAGCTCACCGAAGACAGGGTCAGATACGCAGTATTTT.

Note on this clone: Possible read error: a much larger clone is one base away. This sequence joins TRBV27 and TRBJ2-3, with 12 bases matching TRBD2. CDR3 length equals 15 residues. Germline CDR1 MNHEY, CDR2 SMNVEV (reference sequence). The J segment lost 0 bases and the V segment lost 6 bases, leaving 1 base of the junction unmatched. In nucleotides, the CDR3 is TGTGCCAGCAGGGGGACTAGCGGGAGCACAGATACGCAGTATTTT. Translating it yields CASRGTSGSTDTQYF.

The chain has TRBV6-1 and TRBJ2-1, with 10 bases aligning to TRBD2. Trimming at V came to 6 bases and at J to 4 bases, leaving 6 bases not matched to a gene. Germline-derived CDR1 and CDR2 are MNHNS and SASEGT. CDR3 length equals 15 residues. The CDR3 sequence is CASSKREGKYNEQFF. CDR3 nucleotide sequence: TGTGCCAGCAGCAAGCGGGAGGGGAAATACAATGAGCAGTTCTTC.

The V and J genes are TRBV29-1 and TRBJ1-2; the D is unclear. The CDR3 contains 13 residues. V lost 4 bases to trimming and J lost 2 bases, with 11 bases between them. Germline assignment: CDR1 SQVTM and CDR2 ANQGSEA. The CDR3 is CSVVLSFNYGYTF. CDR3 nucleotide sequence: TGCAGCGTTGTACTCAGCTTCAACTATGGCTACACCTTC.

The rearrangement uses TRBV14 and TRBJ1-2; the match to TRBD1 covers 7 bases. Trimming removed 5 bases from V and 8 bases from J; junction bases left unmatched: 14. From germline, CDR1 is SGHDN and CDR2 FVKESK. The CDR3 has 15 residues. The CDR3 region is CASSARDSLRGGYTF. DNA for the CDR3: TGTGCCAGCAGCGCTCGGGACAGCCTCCGTGGGGGCTACACCTTC.

The chain has TRBV6-1 and TRBJ1-5, with D possibly matching TRBD1 (5 bases). The CDR3 runs 14 residues. Trimming removed 4 bases from V and 9 bases from J, with 16 bases in between. Per the germline V gene, CDR1 is MNHNS and CDR2 is SASEGT. In DNA form, the CDR3 reads TGTGCCAGCAGTGCAACCAGGGTCCCAGGGCCCCAGCATTTT. Protein sequence: CASSATRVPGPQHF.

The J gene is TRBJ2-5, the V gene TRBV15; TRBD2 is a possible D gene (6 bases). Germline lookup yields CDR1 LNHNV and CDR2 YYDKDF (reference sequence). Between the trimmed V and J ends, which lost 3 bases and 2 bases, there was a span of 19 bases. The CDR3 consists of 17 residues. CDR3 sequence reads: CATSSLLVVRGQETQYF. For the CDR3, the DNA is TGTGCCACCAGCAGTCTCCTTGTGGTGCGGGGTCAAGAGACCCAGTACTTC. The full variable domain, completed using reference TRBV15 and TRBJ2-5, is DAMVIQNPRYQVTQFGKPVTLSCSQTLNHNVMYWYQQKSSQAPKLLFHYYDKDFNNEADTPDNFQSRRPNTSFCFLDIRSPGLGDTAMYLCATSSLLVVRGQETQYFGPGTRLLVL.

The CDR3 reads CASSFYSAGTLTDTQYF. The CDR3 coding sequence is TGTGCCAGCAGCTTTTACTCCGCAGGGACCCTCACAGATACGCAGTATTTT. The V gene is TRBV11-2, the J gene TRBJ2-3; D is possibly TRBD1 or TRBD2 (5 bases each). Trimming removed 3 bases from V and 2 bases from J, with 18 bases in between. CDR3 length: 17 amino acids. CDR1 is SGHAT, CDR2 FQNNGV, per germline.

This clone has a single count. V is TRBV7-2 and J is TRBJ1-1; D may be TRBD1 (6 bases). Trimming shortened V by 6 bases and J by 1 base, and 15 bases separated the two germline ends. The CDR3 covers 15 residues. Germline V gene data show CDR1 as SGHTA and CDR2 as FQGNSA. CDR3 loop: CASRARRTENTEAFF. In DNA form, the CDR3 reads TGTGCCAGCAGAGCGAGAAGGACAGAGAACACTGAAGCTTTCTTT.

The chain links TRBV7-9 to TRBJ2-7; D may be TRBD2 (6 bases). CDR1 and CDR2 from the germline V gene are SEHNR and FQNEAQ (reference sequence). The V gene lost 5 bases and the J gene lost 3 bases, with 17 bases spanning the gap. This CDR3 region has 15 residues. CDR3 residues: CASSRDSSTIYEQYF. The CDR3 DNA follows: TGTGCCAGCAGCCGGGACTCCTCGACCATCTACGAGCAGTACTTC.

This chain joins TRBV19 and TRBJ1-2; no firm D call. Germline-derived CDR1 and CDR2 are LNHDA and SQIVND (reference sequence). V gave up 2 bases and J gave up 7 bases, with 17 bases separating them. The CDR3 runs 15 residues. CDR3 residues: CASSILEAGRGGYTF. The CDR3 DNA is TGTGCCAGTAGTATACTCGAGGCAGGTCGTGGTGGCTACACCTTC.

This chain uses TRBV2 with TRBJ2-3; D remains ambiguous. CDR3 length: 15 residues. Trimming pared 7 bases from V and 0 bases from J, leaving 14 bases between. From germline, CDR1 is SNHLY and CDR2 FYNNEI. The CDR3 DNA reads as TGTGCCAGCATAAGGTTCAGAACTAGCACAGATACGCAGTATTTT. This translates into CASIRFRTSTDTQYF. Together with reference TRBV2 and TRBJ2-3, the CDR3 gives the full variable domain: EPEVTQTPSHQVTQMGQEVILRCVPISNHLYFYWYRQILGQKVEFLVSFYNNEISEKSEIFDDQFSVERPDGSNFTLKIRSTKLEDSAMYFCASIRFRTSTDTQYFGPGTRLTVL.

In DNA, the CDR3 is TGTGCCAGCCTAGACACCGGGGAGCTGTTTTTT. Translating it yields CASLDTGELFF. V usage is TRBV7-9 and J usage is TRBJ2-2, with no clear D. Trimming shortened V by 8 bases and J by 3 bases, and 4 bases separated the two germline ends. Germline CDR1 and CDR2: SEHNR and FQNEAQ (reference sequence). The CDR3 consists of 11 residues.

Comments on this clone: Within the sample, other DNA sequences also encode this same CDR3. The J gene is TRBJ2-5, the V gene TRBV28, with no clear D. Trimming took off 3 bases at V and 5 bases at J, with 4 bases between the two ends. Germline V gives CDR1 MDHEN, CDR2 SYDVKM. The CDR3 length is 11 residues. The CDR3 loop is CASSFGETQYF. CDR3 in DNA: TGTGCCAGCAGTTTCGGGGAGACCCAGTACTTC.

This chain's CDR3 is CASSTIVGRGYTF. CDR3 nucleotides: TGTGCCAGCTCCACTATCGTAGGGCGGGGCTACACCTTC. This chain connects TRBV28 to TRBJ1-2; no reliable D call. The CDR3 runs to 13 residues. Trimming took 8 bases from V and 8 from J, leaving 18 bases between them. Germline CDR1 reads MDHEN; CDR2 reads SYDVKM.

The V call is TRBV11-2, the J call TRBJ1-1; D might be TRBD1 (6 bases). This CDR3 contains 14 residues. Germline lookup yields CDR1 SGHAT and CDR2 FQNNGV. The V end lost 6 bases, the J end lost 6 bases, and 17 bases lay between the germline ends. The CDR3, as DNA: TGTGCCAGCAGGAGAGTTCAGGGGTATCCTGAAGCTTTCTTT. Encoded protein: CASRRVQGYPEAFF.

The chain employs TRBV5-1 and TRBJ1-3; maybe TRBD1 (6 bases). The CDR3 sequence is 16 residues long. Germline V gives CDR1 SGHRS, CDR2 YFSETQ. The V end was cut by 0 bases, the J end by 1 base, with 11 bases between. The CDR3 region is CASSLGPGASGNTIYF. As DNA, the CDR3 is TGCGCCAGCAGCTTGGGCCCAGGGGCATCTGGAAACACCATATATTTT. The full variable domain, its missing parts supplied by reference TRBV5-1 and TRBJ1-3, is KAGVTQTPRYLIKTRGQQVTLSCSPISGHRSVSWYQQTPGQGLQFLFEYFSETQRNKGNFPGRFSGRQFSNSRSEMNVSTLELGDSALYLCASSLGPGASGNTIYFGEGSWLTVV.

The rearrangement uses TRBV9 and TRBJ2-7; D may match TRBD1 or TRBD2 (7 bases each). This CDR3 comprises 16 residues. V was trimmed by 0 bases and J by 0 bases, leaving 13 bases between them. Germline V gene lookup returns CDR1 SGDLS and CDR2 YYNGEE. The CDR3 nucleotides are TGTGCCAGCAGCGTAGCAGGGGGAGGGAACTCCTACGAGCAGTACTTC. Protein sequence: CASSVAGGGNSYEQYF.

Regarding this clone: The same CDR3 can be traced to other DNA sequences in this sample. The chain uses TRBV9 and TRBJ1-5; D is unresolved. Looked up from germline, CDR1 is SGDLS and CDR2 is YYNGEE. Trimming pared 0 bases from V and 5 bases from J, leaving 6 bases between. The CDR3 runs 13 residues. The CDR3 bases are TGTGCCAGCAGCGTAGGAAGAGATCAGCCCCAGCATTTT. As protein: CASSVGRDQPQHF. The variable domain in full, completed from reference TRBV9 and TRBJ1-5, reads DSGVTQTPKHLITATGQRVTLRCSPRSGDLSVYWYQQSLDQGLQFLIQYYNGEERAKGNILERFSAQQFPDLHSELNLSSLELGDSALYFCASSVGRDQPQHFGDGTRLSIL.

This chain links TRBV5-1 with TRBJ2-5; no clear D gene. The V gene's germline CDR1 is SGHRS and CDR2 YFSETQ. The V gene lost 6 bases and the J gene lost 4 bases, with 13 bases spanning the gap. The CDR3 runs to 13 residues. In nucleotides, the CDR3 is TGCGCCAGCACTAATAGGGAAACAGAGACCCAGTACTTC. Amino acids: CASTNRETETQYF.

The chain is built from TRBV2 and TRBJ2-5; the match to TRBD2 covers 12 bases. The trim removed 7 bases at V and 4 bases at J, leaving 4 bases unmatched. In germline, CDR1 is SNHLY, CDR2 FYNNEI. This CDR3 has 14 amino acids. The CDR3 nucleotides are TGTGCCAGCATATTGGGACTAGCGGGAGAGACCCAGTACTTC. Amino acid sequence: CASILGLAGETQYF.

This chain uses TRBV5-6 with TRBJ2-1; D is uncertain. The CDR3 is 14 amino acids. CDR1 is SGHDT, CDR2 YYEEEE, per germline. V lost 6 bases and J 4 bases, leaving 14 bases between the germline ends. The DNA of the CDR3 is TGTGCCAGCACCCCCCTGAGTCGGTACAATGAGCAGTTCTTC. As protein: CASTPLSRYNEQFF.

The genes are TRBV5-6 and TRBJ2-7; D call uncertain. The germline CDR1 and CDR2 sequences are SGHDT and YYEEEE. The CDR3 runs to 14 residues. V lost 3 bases and J lost 4, with 14 bases in between. CDR3 DNA: TGTGCCAGCAGCTCCTCATTCCGAAATTACGAGCAGTACTTC. Amino acid sequence: CASSSSFRNYEQYF.

This rearrangement joins TRBV7-6 to TRBJ2-7; perhaps TRBD2 as D (6 bases). This CDR3 has 14 residues. CDR1 and CDR2 from the germline V gene are SGHVS and FNYEAQ. V was trimmed by 5 bases and J by 2 bases, leaving 13 bases between them. The CDR3 reads CASSRTGSTYEQYF. The CDR3 nucleotides read TGTGCCAGCAGCCGCACCGGGAGCACCTACGAGCAGTACTTC. Based on the CDR3 plus reference TRBV7-6 and TRBJ2-7, the full variable domain is GAGVSQSPRYKVTKRGQDVALRCDPISGHVSLYWYRQALGQGPEFLTYFNYEAQQDKSGLPNDRFSAERPEGSISTLTIQRTEQRDSAMYRCASSRTGSTYEQYFGPGTRLTVT.

The chain couples TRBV5-1 to TRBJ2-7, with 9 nucleotides matching TRBD2. The CDR3 has 17 amino acids. J lost 0 bases, V lost 4 bases, and 11 bases had no gene match. CDR1 SGHRS and CDR2 YFSETQ come from the germline V gene. CDR3 region: CASSLVRAGGSSYEQYF. The CDR3 bases are TGCGCCAGCAGCCTCGTACGAGCGGGAGGCAGCTCCTACGAGCAGTACTTC. The variable domain in full, with the rest retrieved from reference TRBV5-1 and TRBJ2-7, is KAGVTQTPRYLIKTRGQQVTLSCSPISGHRSVSWYQQTPGQGLQFLFEYFSETQRNKGNFPGRFSGRQFSNSRSEMNVSTLELGDSALYLCASSLVRAGGSSYEQYFGPGTRLTVT.

This sequence joins TRBV18 and TRBJ2-2, with D possibly TRBD1 on 6 matching bases. V shed 10 bases and J shed 2 bases, with 14 bases lying between them. The CDR3 covers 14 residues. The germline V gene has CDR1 KGHSH and CDR2 LQKENI. Here the CDR3 DNA reads TGTGCCACCCTTGGACAGCGAAACACCGGGGAGCTGTTTTTT. Its translation is CATLGQRNTGELFF.

The chain combines TRBV7-2 with TRBJ2-5, with 13 bases lining up with TRBD2. V lost 5 bases to trimming and J lost 5 bases; unmatched junction nucleotides: 14. The CDR3 totals 18 residues. The germline V gene encodes CDR1 SGHTA and CDR2 FQGNSA. The CDR3: CASSPPPGTSGIWETQYF. The DNA of the CDR3 is TGTGCCAGCAGCCCACCGCCCGGGACTAGCGGGATCTGGGAGACCCAGTACTTC. Using reference TRBV7-2 and TRBJ2-5 for the parts outside the CDR3, the full variable domain is GAGVSQSPSNKVTEKGKDVELRCDPISGHTALYWYRQSLGQGLEFLIYFQGNSAPDKSGLPSDRFSAERTGGSVSTLTIQRTQQEDSAVYLCASSPPPGTSGIWETQYFGPGTRLLVL.